These 30 T cell receptor beta chains share one sample of origin, sequenced in a study of cytomegalovirus exposure and HLA in healthy donors. Primers for the PCR totalled 60 Vbeta and 13 Jbeta. Assay: immunoSEQ multiplex PCR; the TCRdb copy retains only in-frame clones and omits some. Of around 150,000 clones in the sample, approximately 72% were seen once. The sequenced sample consisted of PBMCs. These TCRs come from a woman aged 60-75 years in good health and CMV-seronegative.

This sequence joins TRBV1 and TRBJ2-5; TRBD2, the D gene given by the table, was not confirmed from the DNA. TRBV1 is tagged as a pseudogene. CDR3 length equals 15 residues. The CDR3 DNA is TGCACCAGCAGCCAGAGTTCCGGGGTCCAAGAGACCCAGTACTTC. Residues: CTSSQSSGVQETQYF.

This rearrangement joins TRBV29-1 to TRBJ1-2; 8 nucleotides match TRBD1. After removal of 6 bases from V and 8 bases from J, the junction contained 8 bases not matched to a gene. This CDR3 has 12 residues. CDR1 and CDR2 (germline): SQVTM, ANQGSEA. The CDR3 sequence is CSVADRVLGYTF. In DNA form, the CDR3 reads TGCAGCGTGGCGGACAGGGTTTTGGGCTACACCTTC.

The CDR3 DNA follows: TGTGCCAGCAGTAACAGGGGGCCGAGGGAAAAACTGTTTTTT. This translates into CASSNRGPREKLFF. The chain uses TRBV6-5 and TRBJ1-4; TRBD1 matches at 9 bases. CDR1 and CDR2 from the germline V gene are MNHEY and SVGAGI. This CDR3 spans 14 amino acids. V lost 5 bases to trimming and J lost 8 bases; unmatched junction nucleotides: 6.

This chain links TRBV29-1 with TRBJ2-2; 9 positions match TRBD2. Germline CDR1 and CDR2: SQVTM and ANQGSEA. The junction had 10 bases not matched to a gene; V was cut back by 3 bases and J by 8 bases. The CDR3 consists of 15 residues. The CDR3 protein is CSVELPAGGPGELFF. CDR3 sequence (DNA): TGCAGCGTTGAGTTGCCAGCGGGAGGTCCGGGGGAGCTGTTTTTT.

V and J are TRBV7-2 and TRBJ1-2, with TRBD1 matching over 7 bases. This CDR3 comprises 16 residues. The V gene's germline CDR1 is SGHTA and CDR2 FQGNSA. Trimming took 6 bases from V and 0 from J; bases not matched to a gene: 10. The CDR3 DNA follows: TGTGCCAGCAGTAGACCCGGGACAGCCTCTAACTATGGCTACACCTTC. It is translated as CASSRPGTASNYGYTF.

CDR3 sequence (DNA): TGCGCCAGCAACCGATACACCGGGACAGGGGGTGGCTACACCTTC. Translating it yields CASNRYTGTGGGYTF. The V and J genes are TRBV5-1 and TRBJ1-2; 11 nucleotides agree with TRBD1. V lost 6 bases, J lost 7 bases, and 11 bases stayed unmatched. The CDR3 is 15 residues long. Germline CDR1 reads SGHRS; CDR2 reads YFSETQ.

A remark on this clone: At one of its ends the junction is not consistent with the germline gene, which may arise from a read error. Other DNA sequences in the sample encode the same CDR3. The rearrangement joins TRBV6-1 to TRBJ1-6, with D unresolved. The germline gives CDR1 MNHNS, CDR2 SASEGT. The CDR3 is 14 amino acids. For the CDR3, the DNA is TGTGCCACCACAAGGAGCTCCTATAATTCACCCCTCCATTTT. Translation: CATTRSSYNSPLHF.

The chain combines TRBV7-8 with TRBJ2-7; D is possibly TRBD2 (6 bases). V shed 5 bases and J shed 3 bases, with 11 bases lying between them. CDR3 size: 13 residues. Germline-derived CDR1 and CDR2 are SGHVS and FQNEAQ. This CDR3 reads CASSAGQFYEQYF. The DNA of the CDR3 is TGTGCCAGCAGCGCGGGGCAGTTCTACGAGCAGTACTTC.

This chain connects TRBV4-3 to TRBJ2-3; the match to TRBD2 covers 9 bases. V shed 0 bases, J shed 6 bases, and the junction held 13 bases outside the gene matches. The CDR3 totals 18 residues. The germline gives CDR1 LGHNA, CDR2 YSLEER. DNA of the CDR3: TGCGCCAGCAGCCAAGATTTTAGGCGGGGGGGGACACGGGATACGCAGTATTTT. This encodes CASSQDFRRGGTRDTQYF.

This chain joins TRBV19 and TRBJ1-5; 7 positions agree with TRBD1. This CDR3 spans 15 amino acids. CDR1 is LNHDA, CDR2 SQIVND, per germline (reference sequence). V trimming: 9 bases; J trimming: 0 bases; junction bases outside the gene matches: 8. The CDR3: CASHGQVFSNQPQHF. The CDR3 bases are TGTGCCAGCCATGGACAGGTCTTTAGCAATCAGCCCCAGCATTTT.

Only a few counts were recorded for this clone. The V and J genes are TRBV19 and TRBJ2-5, with 9 bases matching TRBD1. This CDR3 is built from 16 residues. Germline V lookup: CDR1 LNHDA, CDR2 SQIVND (reference sequence). V trimming: 3 bases; J trimming: 1 base; junction bases outside the gene matches: 6. The CDR3 loop reads CASSMTGGRIQETQYF. The CDR3 nucleotides read TGTGCCAGTAGTATGACAGGGGGAAGGATCCAAGAGACCCAGTACTTC. The full variable domain, its missing parts supplied by reference TRBV19 and TRBJ2-5, is DGGITQSPKYLFRKEGQNVTLSCEQNLNHDAMYWYRQDPGQGLRLIYYSQIVNDFQKGDIAEGYSVSREKKESFPLTVTSAQKNPTAFYLCASSMTGGRIQETQYFGPGTRLLVL.

This chain's CDR3 is CASSLGDRTYEQYF. In DNA form, the CDR3 reads TGTGCCAGCAGCTTAGGAGACAGGACCTACGAGCAGTACTTC. The V and J genes are TRBV7-8 and TRBJ2-7; weak D call: TRBD1 (6 bases). From germline, CDR1 is SGHVS and CDR2 FQNEAQ. The CDR3 extends over 14 amino acids. Trimming cost V 1 base and J 2 bases, with 9 bases left between them.

The sample holds a few counts of this clone. The gene calls are TRBV11-2 and TRBJ2-1; 12 bases fit TRBD2. This CDR3 is 17 amino acids long. Germline values: CDR1 SGHAT, CDR2 FQNNGV. V lost 3 bases, J lost 7 bases, and 10 bases stayed unmatched. DNA for the CDR3: TGTGCCAGCAGCTTGACTAGCGGGAGAAATCTTTTGAATGAGCAGTTCTTC. Translation gives CASSLTSGRNLLNEQFF.

Only a few counts were recorded for this clone. The chain's CDR3 is CASGLVTGGEGYTF. DNA of the CDR3: TGTGCTAGTGGTTTGGTCACAGGGGGCGAGGGCTACACCTTC. The chain recombines TRBV12-5 with TRBJ1-2, with TRBD1 matching 9 bases. This CDR3 comprises 14 residues. After removal of 0 bases from V and 8 bases from J, the junction contained 4 bases not matched to a gene. Looked up from germline, CDR1 is LGHNT and CDR2 is FRNRAP.

This clone was observed a few times. V gene TRBV7-2 combines with J gene TRBJ2-5; 10 nucleotides line up with TRBD2. The CDR3 spans 15 residues. Unmatched junction bases numbered 4, after V lost 2 bases and J lost 4 bases. CDR1 and CDR2 from the germline V gene are SGHTA and FQGNSA. The DNA for the CDR3 is TGTGCCAGCAGCTTAAGGGCTAGCGGGAGAGAGACCCAGTACTTC. Encoded protein: CASSLRASGRETQYF.

This clone came up a few times. V gene TRBV28 combines with J gene TRBJ1-1, with 7 bases matching TRBD1. There are 18 residues in the CDR3. Per the germline V gene, CDR1 is MDHEN and CDR2 is SYDVKM. V was clipped by 5 bases and J by 1 base; unmatched bases: 16. For the CDR3, the DNA is TGTGCCAGCAGTCCCCGACAGGGACGTTCTCATACGAACACTGAAGCTTTCTTT. This translates into CASSPRQGRSHTNTEAFF.

This clone was observed a single time. This sequence joins TRBV5-1 and TRBJ1-2; TRBD1 aligns across 7 bases. The CDR3 extends over 13 amino acids. V lost 4 bases, J lost 5 bases, and 5 bases stayed unmatched. Germline V gene data show CDR1 as SGHRS and CDR2 as YFSETQ. The CDR3 is CASSIGTDYGYTF. DNA of the CDR3: TGCGCCAGCAGCATCGGGACAGATTATGGCTACACCTTC. Based on the CDR3 plus reference TRBV5-1 and TRBJ1-2, the full variable domain is KAGVTQTPRYLIKTRGQQVTLSCSPISGHRSVSWYQQTPGQGLQFLFEYFSETQRNKGNFPGRFSGRQFSNSRSEMNVSTLELGDSALYLCASSIGTDYGYTFGSGTRLTVV.

There are a few counts of this clone. The chain has TRBV6-5 and TRBJ2-2; TRBD1 matches 7 bases. Germline CDR1 and CDR2: MNHEY and SVGAGI. V lost 5 bases, J lost 7 bases, and 7 bases stayed unmatched. CDR3 length: 14 residues. DNA of the CDR3: TGTGCCAGCAGTAACAGGGGTCGAGGCGGGGAGCTGTTTTTT. This codes for CASSNRGRGGELFF.

This clone appeared a single time. This chain links TRBV6-6 with TRBJ1-5; the D gene is possibly TRBD1 (5 bases). CDR3 length: 16 amino acids. Looked up from germline, CDR1 is MNHNY and CDR2 is SVGAGI (reference sequence). The V end was cut by 6 bases, the J end by 3 bases, with 18 bases between. For the CDR3, the DNA is TGTGCCAGCAGAGCATACATAGACAGTTCCAATCAGCCCCAGCATTTT. Translating it yields CASRAYIDSSNQPQHF.

The V and J genes are TRBV7-9 and TRBJ2-1; 12 nucleotides line up with TRBD1. With V trimmed by 5 bases and J by 6 bases, 5 bases remained unmatched. The CDR3 sequence is 15 residues long. Germline CDR1 is SEHNR and CDR2 is FQNEAQ (reference sequence). For the CDR3, the DNA is TGTGCCAGCAGCGGGGACAGGGGGCGCGGCAATGAGCAGTTCTTC. It yields the protein CASSGDRGRGNEQFF.

The gene calls are TRBV6-1 and TRBJ2-1, with D maybe TRBD2 (5 bases). Germline V gives CDR1 MNHNS, CDR2 SASEGT. This CDR3 region has 15 residues. Between the trimmed V and J ends, which lost 6 bases and 7 bases, there was a span of 19 bases. The CDR3 spells CASRLTLGRINEQFF. The CDR3 bases are TGTGCCAGCAGACTTACATTGGGGAGAATAAATGAGCAGTTCTTC.

Note on this clone: At one end the junction does not follow the germline gene, possibly because of a read error. The rearrangement uses TRBV7-7 and TRBJ2-5; 7 positions agree with TRBD1. CDR3 length: 15 residues. Per germline, CDR1 SSHAT and CDR2 FNYEAQ (reference sequence). CDR3 DNA: TGTGCTAGCAGCTTAGGAGACAGGGCAGAGGAGACCCAGTACTTC. This gives the protein CASSLGDRAEETQYF. The full variable domain, with the rest looked up from reference TRBV7-7 and TRBJ2-5, is GAGVSQSPRYKVTKRGQDVTLRCDPISSHATLYWYQQALGQGPEFLTYFNYEAQPDKSGLPSDRFSAERPEGSISTLTIQRTEQRDSAMYRCASSLGDRAEETQYFGPGTRLLVL.

Comment on this clone: The same CDR3 can be traced to other DNA sequences in this sample. The chain recombines TRBV19 with TRBJ1-5, with D perhaps matching TRBD1 (6 bases). CDR3 length equals 17 residues. Germline CDR1 reads LNHDA; CDR2 reads SQIVND (reference sequence). V was trimmed by 9 bases and J by 6 bases, leaving 27 bases between them. The CDR3 protein is CASAATQTGRSTQPQHF. As DNA, the CDR3 is TGTGCCAGCGCTGCCACACAAACAGGGCGTTCGACTCAGCCCCAGCATTTT.

This clone was observed a few times. The chain recombines TRBV5-4 with TRBJ2-1; 8 bases match TRBD2. The CDR3 covers 15 residues. In germline, CDR1 is SGHNT, CDR2 YYREEE (reference sequence). The V gene end was trimmed by 0 bases and the J gene end by 3 bases; junction bases not matched to a gene: 2. As DNA, the CDR3 is TGTGCCAGCAGCTTGGTCGGGGGGGGCTACAATGAGCAGTTCTTC. Protein product: CASSLVGGGYNEQFF. Full variable domain (rest looked up from reference TRBV5-4 and TRBJ2-1): ETGVTQSPTHLIKTRGQQVTLRCSSQSGHNTVSWYQQALGQGPQFIFQYYREEENGRGNFPPRFSGLQFPNYSSELNVNALELDDSALYLCASSLVGGGYNEQFFGPGTRLTVL.

This chain connects TRBV15 to TRBJ2-7; no firm D call. The germline V gene encodes CDR1 LNHNV and CDR2 YYDKDF (reference sequence). This CDR3 is 13 amino acids long. The germline V and J ends were trimmed by 3 bases and 2 bases, with 8 bases remaining between them. The DNA of the CDR3 is TGTGCCACCAGCAGTGGCGGAACCTACGAGCAGTACTTC. The encoded protein is CATSSGGTYEQYF.

This rearrangement joins TRBV11-2 to TRBJ2-2, with TRBD2 identical over 8 bases. CDR3 length: 18 residues. The V and J ends lost 4 bases and 0 bases, in that order; junction bases with no gene match: 10. The V gene's germline CDR1 is SGHAT and CDR2 FQNNGV. CDR3 region: CASSSGGAGASNTGELFF. CDR3 nucleotides: TGTGCCAGCAGCTCCGGAGGAGCGGGGGCGTCGAACACCGGGGAGCTGTTTTTT.

The chain recombines TRBV11-2 with TRBJ1-4, with a tentative D call TRBD1 (5 bases). CDR1 is SGHAT and CDR2 is FQNNGV in the germline V gene. This CDR3 has 14 residues. V was cut by 4 bases and J by 8 bases, with 14 bases left in between. The CDR3 nucleotides read TGTGCCAGCAGCTGGGGGGGGAATCGCGAAAAACTGTTTTTT. Translating gives CASSWGGNREKLFF.

V is TRBV7-3 and J is TRBJ2-2; D perhaps matches TRBD1 (5 bases). This CDR3 contains 17 residues. V was trimmed by 4 bases and J by 6 bases, leaving 21 bases between them. The germline gives CDR1 SGHTA, CDR2 FQGTGA. CDR3 nucleotide sequence: TGTGCCAGCAGCTCATCCCCAGGGCGGAATAGGGCCGGGGAGCTGTTTTTT. Translated: CASSSSPGRNRAGELFF.

V and J are TRBV7-6 and TRBJ2-2; TRBD2 agrees at 9 bases. This CDR3 region has 17 residues. Germline loops: CDR1 SGHVS, CDR2 FNYEAQ. The ends lost 2 bases at V and 7 bases at J; junction bases unmatched: 11. CDR3 bases: TGTGCCAGCAGCTTAATGGGCGGGAGGGCATCTATCGGGGAGCTGTTTTTT. Encoded protein: CASSLMGGRASIGELFF.

The J gene is TRBJ2-1, the V gene TRBV5-1, with a possible D match to TRBD1 (6 bases). The CDR3 is 12 residues long. The V end lost 7 bases, the J end lost 7 bases, and 12 bases lay between the germline ends. Germline assignment: CDR1 SGHRS and CDR2 YFSETQ. The chain's CDR3 is CASQGRPNEQFF. The CDR3 DNA sequence: TGCGCCAGCCAGGGGCGGCCGAATGAGCAGTTCTTC.